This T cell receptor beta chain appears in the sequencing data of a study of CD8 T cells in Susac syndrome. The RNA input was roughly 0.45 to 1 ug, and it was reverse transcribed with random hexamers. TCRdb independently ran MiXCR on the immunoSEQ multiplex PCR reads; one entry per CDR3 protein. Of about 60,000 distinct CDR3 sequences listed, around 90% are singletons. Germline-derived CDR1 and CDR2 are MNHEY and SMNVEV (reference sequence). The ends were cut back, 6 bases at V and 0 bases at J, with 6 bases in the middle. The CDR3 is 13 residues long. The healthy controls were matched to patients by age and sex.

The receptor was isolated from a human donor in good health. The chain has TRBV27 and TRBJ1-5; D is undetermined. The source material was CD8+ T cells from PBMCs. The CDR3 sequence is CASSRNSNQPQHF. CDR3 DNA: TGTGCCAGCAGCCGGAATAGCAATCAGCCCCAGCATTTT.